What follows is one TCR beta chain and its context. The antigen is not known. This entry belongs to a study of T cells in Graves' hyperthyroidism and ophthalmopathy. This CDR3 spans 14 amino acids. Per the germline V gene, CDR1 is ENHRY and CDR2 is SYGVKD. V lost 3 bases, J lost 3 bases, and 12 bases lay in between. Regarding the study as a whole: Ophthalmopathy, which appeared later, was predicted by the model a median 6.5 months before onset.

RNA transcripts gave rise to amplified TCR beta CDR3 regions. A first-round RT-PCR of the TCR CDR3 used the HTBI primer set. MiXCR, applied by TCRdb to the multiplex PCR reads, yields one record per CDR3 protein. Here the sample spans around 500,000 distinct CDR3 sequences, 15% to 20% being singletons. The receptor comes from a woman in her thirties with Graves' ophthalmopathy. The sequenced material came from blood. This chain connects TRBV10-3 to TRBJ2-7, with no clear D. CDR3 sequence (DNA): TGTGCCATCAGTGAACAAGGTAGCAGCTACGAGCAGTACTTC. It encodes CAISEQGSSYEQYF.